This TCR beta chain was retrieved from a study of blood T cells in healthy people across ages. Whole-study results and caveats: Whereas aged donors had fewer naive CD4+ cells, long-lived donors had more of them and higher diversity.

V shed 5 bases and J shed 5 bases, with 21 bases lying between them. Germline CDR1 MNHEY, CDR2 SVGEGT. The CDR3 contains 16 residues. Through a sample-barcoded 5' primer and a J-beta primer mix, a second PCR was run for roughly 7 to 11 cycles. Carrying 12 random nucleotides, a template-switch adaptor labeled each individual cDNA molecule. One entry per CDR3 protein, called by TCRdb with MiXCR from the 5' RACE reads. The sample lists roughly 2 million distinct CDR3 sequences; 49% were seen once. Concerning this clonotype itself: Antigen specificity is unknown.

This TCR came from a woman in her thirties or forties in good health. The chain has TRBV6-2 or TRBV6-3 and TRBJ1-2, with D perhaps matching TRBD1 (5 bases). The specimen sequenced was blood. The CDR3 reads CASSTGRRTGTYGYTF. For the CDR3, the DNA is TGTGCCAGCAGTACCGGTAGGAGAACGGGGACTTATGGCTACACCTTC.